Described below is a single T cell receptor beta chain sequence and its context. What it binds is not known. Purity exceeding 95% was reached by all sorted populations. This record belongs to a study of beta chain features in type 1 diabetes. Study summary: Patient and healthy donor groups were alike in age, gender and cell yields.

Study-wide points: Among all four CD4+ subsets, Type 1 diabetes patients had TCRB CDR3s that were moderately but significantly shorter.

CDR3 length: 12 amino acids. The V gene lost 5 bases and the J gene lost 4 bases, with 11 bases spanning the gap. CDR1 is GTSNPN and CDR2 is SVGIG in the germline V gene (reference sequence). The study reverse transcribed the entire isolated RNA, so it sequenced expressed TCRB transcripts. Measured with immunoSEQ multiplex PCR; TCRdb has only the in-frame clones, and not every one. The sample holds 130,000 to 150,000 clones, roughly 53% seen once. Sequenced material: Tregs from blood. The TCR comes from a man between 18 and 35 years old in good health. The chain has TRBV30 and TRBJ2-5; D possibly corresponds to TRBD2 (5 bases). CDR3 sequence: CAWEGGGETQYF. CDR3 nucleotide sequence: TGTGCCTGGGAAGGTGGAGGAGAGACCCAGTACTTC.